A selection of T cell receptor beta chains follows, all from one sample in a study of cytomegalovirus exposure and HLA in healthy donors. Produced via immunoSEQ multiplex PCR; TCRdb's table is partial and in-frame only. The data contain roughly 180,000 clones, roughly 77% of them singletons. The sample taken for sequencing was PBMCs. The origin of the receptors is a woman between 40 and 55 years old in good health and CMV-seropositive. CDR3s include the opening cysteine and the closing phenylalanine or tryptophan. The D gene is left open where the match is weak. Where a row states a size, it is once, few, many or the class of an expanded clone; other rows omit it.

TRBJ2-5 | TRBV6-5 | NA | NA | CASSSVRGGETQYF | TGTGCCAGCAGTTCCGTCAGGGGTGGGGAGACCCAGTACTTC
TRBJ2-1 | TRBV2 | NA | TRBD2 | CASSVLGLATYNEQFF | TGTGCCAGCAGCGTTTTAGGACTAGCAACATACAATGAGCAGTTCTTC
TRBJ2-5 | TRBV28 | once | NA | CASSTTGETQYF | TGTGCCAGCAGCACCACAGGGGAGACCCAGTACTTC
TRBJ2-7 | TRBV5-4 | NA | NA | CASSLGSAGIQYF | TGTGCCAGCAGCTTGGGGTCAGCAGGGATACAGTACTTC
TRBJ2-7 | TRBV5-4 | NA | TRBD2 | CASSPGTSGRYEQYF | TGTGCCAGCAGCCCAGGGACTAGCGGGAGATACGAGCAGTACTTC
TRBJ2-1 | TRBV15 | NA | TRBD2 | CATSRAGLAGGPSEQFF | TGTGCCACCAGCAGAGCCGGGCTAGCGGGAGGGCCGAGTGAGCAGTTCTTC
TRBJ1-3 | TRBV13 | NA | TRBD1 | CASSTYRGLGNTIYF | TGTGCCAGCAGCACCTACAGGGGGCTTGGAAACACCATATATTTT
TRBJ2-3 | TRBV18 | NA | NA | CASSPPSRVGNTQYF | TGTGCCAGCTCACCACCCTCTAGGGTCGGGAATACGCAGTATTTT
TRBJ2-3 | TRBV5-4 | NA | NA | CASSLVGTTSTDTQYF | TGTGCCAGCAGCTTGGTAGGGACAACTAGCACAGATACGCAGTATTTT
TRBJ1-1 | TRBV5-1 | NA | NA | CASSLAGSGDTEAFF | TGCGCCAGCAGCTTGGCCGGGTCAGGGGACACTGAAGCTTTCTTT
TRBJ1-5 | TRBV19 | NA | TRBD1 | CASSTLTGRESNQPQHF | TGTGCCAGTAGTACCCTGACAGGGAGAGAAAGCAATCAGCCCCAGCATTTT